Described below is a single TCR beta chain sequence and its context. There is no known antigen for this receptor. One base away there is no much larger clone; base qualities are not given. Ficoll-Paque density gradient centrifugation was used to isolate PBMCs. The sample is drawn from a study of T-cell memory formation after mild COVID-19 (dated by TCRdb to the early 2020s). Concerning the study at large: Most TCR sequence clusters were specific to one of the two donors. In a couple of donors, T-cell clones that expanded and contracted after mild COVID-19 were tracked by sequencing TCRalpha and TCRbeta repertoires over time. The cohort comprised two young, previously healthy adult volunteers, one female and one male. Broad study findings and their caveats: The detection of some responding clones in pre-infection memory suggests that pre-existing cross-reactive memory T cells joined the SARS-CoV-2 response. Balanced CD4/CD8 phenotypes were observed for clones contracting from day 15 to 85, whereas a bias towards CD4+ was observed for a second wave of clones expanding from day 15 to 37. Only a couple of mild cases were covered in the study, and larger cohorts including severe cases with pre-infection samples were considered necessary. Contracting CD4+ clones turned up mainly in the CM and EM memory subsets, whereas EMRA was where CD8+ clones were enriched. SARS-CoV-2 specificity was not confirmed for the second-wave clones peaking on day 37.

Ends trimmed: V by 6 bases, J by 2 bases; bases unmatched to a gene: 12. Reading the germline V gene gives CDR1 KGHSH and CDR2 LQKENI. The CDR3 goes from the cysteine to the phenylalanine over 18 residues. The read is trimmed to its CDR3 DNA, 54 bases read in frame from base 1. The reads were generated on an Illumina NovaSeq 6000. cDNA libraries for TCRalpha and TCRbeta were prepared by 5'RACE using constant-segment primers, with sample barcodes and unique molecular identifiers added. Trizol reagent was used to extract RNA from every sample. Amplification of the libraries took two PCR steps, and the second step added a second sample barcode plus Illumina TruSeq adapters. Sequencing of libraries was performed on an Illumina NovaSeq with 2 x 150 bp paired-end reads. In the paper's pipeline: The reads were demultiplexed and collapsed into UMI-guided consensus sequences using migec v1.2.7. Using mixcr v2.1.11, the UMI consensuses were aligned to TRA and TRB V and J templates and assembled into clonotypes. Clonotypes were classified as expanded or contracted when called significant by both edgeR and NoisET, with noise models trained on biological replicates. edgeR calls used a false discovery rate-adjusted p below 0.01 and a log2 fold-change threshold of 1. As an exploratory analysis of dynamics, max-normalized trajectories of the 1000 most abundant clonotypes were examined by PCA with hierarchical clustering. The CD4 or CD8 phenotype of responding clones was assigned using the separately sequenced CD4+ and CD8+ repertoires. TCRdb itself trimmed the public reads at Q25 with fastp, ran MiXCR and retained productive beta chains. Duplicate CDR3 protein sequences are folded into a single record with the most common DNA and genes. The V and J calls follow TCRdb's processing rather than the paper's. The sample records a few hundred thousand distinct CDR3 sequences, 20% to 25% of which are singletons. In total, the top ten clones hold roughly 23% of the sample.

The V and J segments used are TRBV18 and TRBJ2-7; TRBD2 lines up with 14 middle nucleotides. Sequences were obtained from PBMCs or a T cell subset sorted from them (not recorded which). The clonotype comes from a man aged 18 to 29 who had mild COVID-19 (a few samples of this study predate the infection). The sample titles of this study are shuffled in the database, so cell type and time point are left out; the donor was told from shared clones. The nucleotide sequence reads TGTGCCAGCTCCCTCTTGACTAGCGGGGGGGCTGCCCCCTACGAGCAGTACTTC. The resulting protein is CASSLLTSGGAAPYEQYF.